This T cell receptor beta chain came from a study of blood T cell repertoires in COVID-19. About the research overall: Nucleic acid was either cDNA or gDNA, and it came from T cells, B-cell-depleted T cells, or PBMCs.

V gave up 1 base and J gave up 1 base, with 13 bases separating them. This CDR3 has 16 residues. The germline V gene encodes CDR1 SGHVS and CDR2 FQNEAQ. A few counts support this clone. Study processing details: Amplified reference gene primers provided the basis for estimating nucleated cell counts. Here immunoSEQ multiplex PCR was the method, and the copy in TCRdb shows in-frame clones only, minus some. That table gives V, J and clone size, and the DNA gave D and trimming. The sample has 150,000 or so clones; around 67% are singletons. This sequence joins TRBV7-8 and TRBJ1-1; unclear D gene. The specimen sequenced was peripheral blood. The TCR comes from a woman aged 80 or older with acute or convalescent COVID-19. The DNA for the CDR3 is TGTGCCAGCAGCTTAGTGTTCTCAGTAAGGAACACTGAAGCTTTCTTT. It is translated as CASSLVFSVRNTEAFF.